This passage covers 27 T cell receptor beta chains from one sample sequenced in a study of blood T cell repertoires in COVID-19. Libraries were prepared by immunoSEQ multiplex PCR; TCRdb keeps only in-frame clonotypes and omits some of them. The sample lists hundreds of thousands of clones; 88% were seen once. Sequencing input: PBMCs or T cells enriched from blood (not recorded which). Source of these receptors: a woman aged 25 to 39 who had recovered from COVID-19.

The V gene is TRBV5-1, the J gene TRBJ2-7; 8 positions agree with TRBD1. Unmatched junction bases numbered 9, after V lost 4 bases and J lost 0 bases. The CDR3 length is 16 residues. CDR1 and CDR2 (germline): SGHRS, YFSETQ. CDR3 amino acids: CASSALPGQVSYEQYF. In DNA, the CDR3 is TGCGCCAGCAGCGCTTTACCGGGACAGGTCTCCTACGAGCAGTACTTC.

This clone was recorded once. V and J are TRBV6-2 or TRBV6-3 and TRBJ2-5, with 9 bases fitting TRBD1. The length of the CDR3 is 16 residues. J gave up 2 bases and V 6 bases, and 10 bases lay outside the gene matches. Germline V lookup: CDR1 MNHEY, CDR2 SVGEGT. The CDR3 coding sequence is TGTGCCAGCAGCAACGCCGGGACAGGGTGGCAAGAGACCCAGTACTTC. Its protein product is CASSNAGTGWQETQYF.

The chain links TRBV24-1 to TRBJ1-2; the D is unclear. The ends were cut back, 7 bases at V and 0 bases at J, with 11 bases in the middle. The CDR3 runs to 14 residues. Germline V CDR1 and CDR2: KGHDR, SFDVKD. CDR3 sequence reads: CATSGATTNYGYTF. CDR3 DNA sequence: TGTGCCACCAGCGGAGCCACTACTAACTATGGCTACACCTTC.

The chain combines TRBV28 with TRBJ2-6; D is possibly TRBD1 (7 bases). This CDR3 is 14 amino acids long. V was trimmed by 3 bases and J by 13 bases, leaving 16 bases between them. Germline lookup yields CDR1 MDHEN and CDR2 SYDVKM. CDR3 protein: CASSLRDRLIVLTF. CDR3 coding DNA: TGTGCCAGCAGTTTGCGGGACAGACTTATTGTCCTGACTTTC.

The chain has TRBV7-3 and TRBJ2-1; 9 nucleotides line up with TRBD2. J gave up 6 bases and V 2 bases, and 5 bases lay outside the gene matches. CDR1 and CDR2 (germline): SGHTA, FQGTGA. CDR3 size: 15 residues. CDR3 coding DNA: TGTGCCAGCAGCTTATCAGGCGGGAGGGCCAATGAGCAGTTCTTC. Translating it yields CASSLSGGRANEQFF.

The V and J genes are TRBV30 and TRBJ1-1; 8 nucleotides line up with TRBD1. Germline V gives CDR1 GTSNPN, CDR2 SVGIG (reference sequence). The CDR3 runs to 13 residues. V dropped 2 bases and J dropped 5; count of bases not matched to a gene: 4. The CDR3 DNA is TGTGCCTGGAGTCCCGACAGGGGAACTGAAGCTTTCTTT. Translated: CAWSPDRGTEAFF.

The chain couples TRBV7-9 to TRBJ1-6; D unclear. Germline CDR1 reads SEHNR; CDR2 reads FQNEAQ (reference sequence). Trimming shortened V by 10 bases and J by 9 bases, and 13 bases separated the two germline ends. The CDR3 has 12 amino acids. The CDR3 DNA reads TGTGCCACCTCATTAGTCGGTTCACCCCTCCACTTT. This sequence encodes CATSLVGSPLHF.

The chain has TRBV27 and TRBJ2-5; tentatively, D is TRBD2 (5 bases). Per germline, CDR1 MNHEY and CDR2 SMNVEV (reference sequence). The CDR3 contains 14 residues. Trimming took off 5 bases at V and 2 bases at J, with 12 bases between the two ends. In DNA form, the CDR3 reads TGTGCCAGCAGTCGCAACGGGGTACAAGAGACCCAGTACTTC. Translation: CASSRNGVQETQYF.

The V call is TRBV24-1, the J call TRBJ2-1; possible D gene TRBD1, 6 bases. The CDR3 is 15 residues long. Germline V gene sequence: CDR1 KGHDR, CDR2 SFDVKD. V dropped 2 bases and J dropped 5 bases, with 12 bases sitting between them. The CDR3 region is CATSDSRTAHNEQFF. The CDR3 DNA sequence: TGTGCCACCAGTGATTCCCGGACAGCCCACAATGAGCAGTTCTTC.

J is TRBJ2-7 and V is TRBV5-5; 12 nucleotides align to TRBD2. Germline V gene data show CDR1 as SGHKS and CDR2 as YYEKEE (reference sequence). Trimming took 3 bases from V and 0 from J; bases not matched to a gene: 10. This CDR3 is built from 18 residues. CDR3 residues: CASSSVRLAGGSSYEQYF. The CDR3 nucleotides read TGTGCCAGCAGCTCCGTTCGGCTAGCGGGAGGGAGCTCCTACGAGCAGTACTTC.

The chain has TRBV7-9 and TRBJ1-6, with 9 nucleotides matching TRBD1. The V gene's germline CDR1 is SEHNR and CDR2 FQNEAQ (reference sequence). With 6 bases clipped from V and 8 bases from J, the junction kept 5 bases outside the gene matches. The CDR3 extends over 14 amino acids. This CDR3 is CASSRDRVDSPLHF. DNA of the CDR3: TGTGCCAGCAGTAGGGACAGGGTTGATTCACCCCTCCACTTT.

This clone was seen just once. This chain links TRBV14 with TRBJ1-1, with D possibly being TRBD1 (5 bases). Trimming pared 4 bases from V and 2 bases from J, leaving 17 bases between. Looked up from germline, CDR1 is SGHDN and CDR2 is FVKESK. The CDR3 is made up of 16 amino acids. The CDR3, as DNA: TGTGCCAGCAGCCCTCCCCGTTCGACAGCTAACACTGAAGCTTTCTTT. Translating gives CASSPPRSTANTEAFF.

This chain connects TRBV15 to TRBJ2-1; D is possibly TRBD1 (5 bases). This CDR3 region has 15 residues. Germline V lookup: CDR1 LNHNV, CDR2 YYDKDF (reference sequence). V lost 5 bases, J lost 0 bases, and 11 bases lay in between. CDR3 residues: CATSPGSSSYNEQFF. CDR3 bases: TGTGCCACCAGCCCAGGGTCGAGCTCCTACAATGAGCAGTTCTTC.

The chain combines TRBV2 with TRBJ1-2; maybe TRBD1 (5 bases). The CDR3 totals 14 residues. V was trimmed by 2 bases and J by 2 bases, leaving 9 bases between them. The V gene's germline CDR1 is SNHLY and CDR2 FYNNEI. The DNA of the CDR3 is TGTGCCAGCAGTGAAACGGCAGGGAACTATGGCTACACCTTC. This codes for CASSETAGNYGYTF.

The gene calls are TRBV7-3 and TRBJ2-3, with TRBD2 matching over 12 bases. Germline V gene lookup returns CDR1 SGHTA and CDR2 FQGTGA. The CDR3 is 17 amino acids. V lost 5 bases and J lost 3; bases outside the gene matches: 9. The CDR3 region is CASSPGIGTSGTDTQYF. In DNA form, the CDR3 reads TGTGCCAGCAGCCCGGGTATCGGGACTAGCGGGACAGATACGCAGTATTTT.

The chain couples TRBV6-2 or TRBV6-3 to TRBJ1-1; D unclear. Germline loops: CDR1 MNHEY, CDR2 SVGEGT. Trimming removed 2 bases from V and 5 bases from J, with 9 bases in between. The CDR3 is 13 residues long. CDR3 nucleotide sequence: TGTGCCAGCAGTTACGAGCGGGAAACTGAAGCTTTCTTT. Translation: CASSYERETEAFF.

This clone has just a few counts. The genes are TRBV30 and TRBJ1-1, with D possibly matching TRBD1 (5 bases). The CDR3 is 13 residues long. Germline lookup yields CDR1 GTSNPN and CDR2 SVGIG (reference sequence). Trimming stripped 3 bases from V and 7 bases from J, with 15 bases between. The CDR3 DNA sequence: TGTGCCTGGAGACCCCATGGGCAGGGTGAAGCTTTCTTT. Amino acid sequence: CAWRPHGQGEAFF.

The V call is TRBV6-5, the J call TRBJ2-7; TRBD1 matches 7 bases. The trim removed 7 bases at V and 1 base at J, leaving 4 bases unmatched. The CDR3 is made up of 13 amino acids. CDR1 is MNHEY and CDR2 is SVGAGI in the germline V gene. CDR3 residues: CASIGGRSYEQYF. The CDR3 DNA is TGTGCCAGCATAGGGGGCAGATCCTACGAGCAGTACTTC.

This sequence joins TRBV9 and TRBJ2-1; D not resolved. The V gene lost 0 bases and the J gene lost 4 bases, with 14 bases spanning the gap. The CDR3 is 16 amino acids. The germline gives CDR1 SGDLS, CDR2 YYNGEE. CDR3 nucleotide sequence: TGTGCCAGCAGCGTAGATGGGCCAGGAACGTACAATGAGCAGTTCTTC. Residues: CASSVDGPGTYNEQFF.

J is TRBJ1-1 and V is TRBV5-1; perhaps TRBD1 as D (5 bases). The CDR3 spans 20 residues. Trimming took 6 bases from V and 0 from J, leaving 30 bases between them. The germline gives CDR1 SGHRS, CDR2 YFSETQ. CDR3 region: CASNFEGPTATVFMNTEAFF. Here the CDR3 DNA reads TGCGCCAGCAATTTCGAAGGGCCCACAGCGACAGTATTCATGAACACTGAAGCTTTCTTT.

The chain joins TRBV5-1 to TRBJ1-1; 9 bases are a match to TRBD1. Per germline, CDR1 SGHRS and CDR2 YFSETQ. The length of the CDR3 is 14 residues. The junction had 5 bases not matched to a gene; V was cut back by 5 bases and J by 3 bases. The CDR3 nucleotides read TGCGCCAGCAGAATGGGACAGGGTCACACTGAAGCTTTCTTT. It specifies CASRMGQGHTEAFF.

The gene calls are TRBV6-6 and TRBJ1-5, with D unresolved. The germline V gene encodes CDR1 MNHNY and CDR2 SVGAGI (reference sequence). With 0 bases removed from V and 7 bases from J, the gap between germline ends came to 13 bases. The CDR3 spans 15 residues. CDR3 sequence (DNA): TGTGCCAGCAGTTACTCGAGAGGGTTTGGGCAGCCCCAGCATTTT. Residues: CASSYSRGFGQPQHF.

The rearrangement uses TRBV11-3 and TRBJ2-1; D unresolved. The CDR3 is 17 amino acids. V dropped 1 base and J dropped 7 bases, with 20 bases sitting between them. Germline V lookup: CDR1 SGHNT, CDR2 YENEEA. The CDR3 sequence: CASSLVTWARPLNEQFF. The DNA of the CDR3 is TGTGCCAGCAGCTTAGTTACGTGGGCCAGGCCACTTAATGAGCAGTTCTTC. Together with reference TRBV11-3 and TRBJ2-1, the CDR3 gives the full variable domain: EAGVVQSPRYKIIEKKQPVAFWCNPISGHNTLYWYLQNLGQGPELLIRYENEEAVDDSQLPKDRFSAERLKGVDSTLKIQPAELGDSAVYLCASSLVTWARPLNEQFFGPGTRLTVL.

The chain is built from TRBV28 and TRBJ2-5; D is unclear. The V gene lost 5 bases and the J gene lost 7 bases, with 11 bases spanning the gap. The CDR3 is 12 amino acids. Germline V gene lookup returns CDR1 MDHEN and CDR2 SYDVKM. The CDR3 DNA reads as TGTGCCAGCAGTCCACCATACAGGACCCAGTACTTC. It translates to CASSPPYRTQYF.

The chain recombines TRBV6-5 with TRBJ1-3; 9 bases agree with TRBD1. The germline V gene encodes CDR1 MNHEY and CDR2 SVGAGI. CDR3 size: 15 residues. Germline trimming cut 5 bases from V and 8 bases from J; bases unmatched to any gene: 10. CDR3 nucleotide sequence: TGTGCCAGCAGTCTACAGGGGGCGCAGATAGACACCATATATTTT. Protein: CASSLQGAQIDTIYF.

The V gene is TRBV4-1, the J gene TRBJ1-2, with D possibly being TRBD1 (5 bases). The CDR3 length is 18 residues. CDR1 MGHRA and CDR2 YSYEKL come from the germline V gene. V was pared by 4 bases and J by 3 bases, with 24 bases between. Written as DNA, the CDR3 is TGCGCCAGCAGCCTCTTATCGGGACTCCCAAGTAAGGACTATGGCTACACCTTC. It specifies CASSLLSGLPSKDYGYTF.

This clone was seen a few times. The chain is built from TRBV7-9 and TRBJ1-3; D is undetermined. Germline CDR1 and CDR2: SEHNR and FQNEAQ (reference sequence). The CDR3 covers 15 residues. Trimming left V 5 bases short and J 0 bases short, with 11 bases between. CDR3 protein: CASSITPPSGNTIYF. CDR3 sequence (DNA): TGTGCCAGCAGCATTACTCCGCCCTCTGGAAACACCATATATTTT.